This passage covers 32 T cell receptor beta chains from one sample sequenced in a study of human T cells and chemical hapten exposure. A single record per CDR3 protein comes from TCRdb applying MiXCR to the RACE reads. This table holds about 110,000 distinct CDR3 sequences, approximately 12% found once. Time point reported: pre-sensitization, week 0. Sample treatment: therapeutic diphenylcyclopropenone sensitization with weekly scalp DPC. This specimen consisted of whole blood, obtained in connection with sensitization to the hapten diphenylcyclopropenone (DPC). The source is a woman aged 45-60 years with alopecia areata. Some clones in this sample may be carry-over from other donors' samples.

This clonotype showed up many times. V and J are TRBV3-1 and TRBJ1-1; D unresolved. Germline CDR1 and CDR2: LGHDT and YNNKEL (reference sequence). The CDR3 is 15 residues long. Trimming removed 4 bases from V and 1 base from J, with 13 bases in between. The CDR3 coding sequence is TGTGCCAGCAGCCCCGTCTGGGGATCGAACACTGAAGCTTTCTTT. Encoded protein: CASSPVWGSNTEAFF.

This clonotype was counted ten times or more. This chain uses TRBV6-2 or TRBV6-3 with TRBJ1-5, with unresolved D. Germline CDR1 MNHEY, CDR2 SVGEGT. Trimming removed 2 bases at V and 0 bases at J, with 11 bases between. The CDR3 has 16 amino acids. CDR3 sequence (DNA): TGTGCCAGCAGTTACGGAGCTGGAAATAGCAATCAGCCCCAGCATTTT. Protein: CASSYGAGNSNQPQHF.

In its sample, this clonotype was seen a few times. The chain employs TRBV5-1 and TRBJ1-1, with TRBD1 identical over 9 bases. V shed 3 bases and J 2 bases; nucleotides not matched to a gene: 5. CDR3 length: 15 residues. CDR1 is SGHRS and CDR2 is YFSETQ in the germline V gene. Here the CDR3 DNA reads TGCGCCAGCAGCTCAGGACAGGGGCCCAACACTGAAGCTTTCTTT. As protein: CASSSGQGPNTEAFF. The full variable domain, its missing parts supplied by reference TRBV5-1 and TRBJ1-1, is KAGVTQTPRYLIKTRGQQVTLSCSPISGHRSVSWYQQTPGQGLQFLFEYFSETQRNKGNFPGRFSGRQFSNSRSEMNVSTLELGDSALYLCASSSGQGPNTEAFFGQGTRLTVV.

The CDR3 is CASSTTGTGGRNSPLHF. CDR3 nucleotide sequence: TGTGCCAGCAGTACCACGGGGACAGGGGGAAGAAATTCACCCCTCCACTTT. V usage is TRBV28 and J usage is TRBJ1-6; 11 nucleotides line up with TRBD1. The V segment lost 5 bases and the J segment 7 bases; nucleotides outside the gene matches: 10. This CDR3 contains 17 residues. Germline loops: CDR1 MDHEN, CDR2 SYDVKM.

This clonotype was recorded many times. The gene calls are TRBV7-9 and TRBJ2-3; no clear D gene. The CDR3 has 14 residues. CDR1 and CDR2 (germline): SEHNR, FQNEAQ (reference sequence). V shed 1 base and J shed 4 bases, with 9 bases lying between them. CDR3 nucleotide sequence: TGTGCCAGCAGCTTAGAGAGCAATTCAGATACGCAGTATTTT. It translates to CASSLESNSDTQYF. The full variable domain, rest sourced from reference TRBV7-9 and TRBJ2-3, is DTGVSQNPRHKITKRGQNVTFRCDPISEHNRLYWYRQTLGQGPEFLTYFQNEAQLEKSRLLSDRFSAERPKGSFSTLEIQRTEQGDSAMYLCASSLESNSDTQYFGPGTRLTVL.

This clonotype has more than one count but fewer than ten. Here the CDR3 DNA reads TGTGCCAGCAGCTCCCCGGGACTAGCGGGGCAAGAGACCCAGTACTTC. It specifies CASSSPGLAGQETQYF. The chain combines TRBV7-6 with TRBJ2-5; 13 nucleotides match TRBD2. CDR3 length: 16 amino acids. Germline CDR1 SGHVS, CDR2 FNYEAQ. J was trimmed by 2 bases and V by 4 bases; bases with no gene match: 4.

This clonotype turned up a few times. The V call is TRBV6-5, the J call TRBJ1-3, with TRBD1 as a possible D gene (5 bases). The CDR3 covers 18 residues. Germline CDR1 MNHEY, CDR2 SVGAGI. The V gene lost 0 bases and the J gene lost 0 bases, with 15 bases spanning the gap. CDR3 sequence: CASSYSISAGNSGNTIYF. DNA of the CDR3: TGTGCCAGCAGTTACTCGATTTCGGCAGGGAACTCTGGAAACACCATATATTTT.

This clonotype was seen at least ten times. This chain joins TRBV5-1 and TRBJ2-7, with D maybe TRBD2 (6 bases). V was cut by 4 bases and J by 2 bases, with 13 bases left in between. From germline, CDR1 is SGHRS and CDR2 YFSETQ. The CDR3 loop spans 14 amino acids. In DNA form, the CDR3 reads TGCGCCAGCAGCCAGGAGGGGCATCCCTACGAGCAGTACTTC. This translates into CASSQEGHPYEQYF.

The J gene is TRBJ2-2, the V gene TRBV6-1; D not resolved. The CDR3 runs 16 residues. V was pared by 3 bases and J by 7 bases, with 18 bases between. From germline, CDR1 is MNHNS and CDR2 SASEGT. CDR3 loop: CASSETDSWFGGELFF. The DNA of the CDR3 is TGTGCCAGCAGTGAGACGGATTCATGGTTTGGCGGGGAGCTGTTTTTT.

This clonotype was recorded a few times. The chain combines TRBV6-1 with TRBJ2-2; TRBD1 agrees at 9 bases. V shed 7 bases, J shed 6 bases, and the junction held 6 bases outside the gene matches. The V gene's germline CDR1 is MNHNS and CDR2 SASEGT. The CDR3 has 14 amino acids. CDR3 residues: CASTWDREAGELFF. In DNA form, the CDR3 reads TGTGCCAGCACCTGGGACAGGGAGGCCGGGGAGCTGTTTTTT.

The J gene is TRBJ1-1, the V gene TRBV18; 9 nucleotides agree with TRBD1. The CDR3 length is 14 residues. Per the germline V gene, CDR1 is KGHSH and CDR2 is LQKENI. V trimming: 1 base; J trimming: 7 bases; junction bases outside the gene matches: 4. In DNA, the CDR3 is TGTGCCAGCTCACCACGGACAGGGGACGGTGAAGCTTTCTTT. It is translated as CASSPRTGDGEAFF. Variable domain in full (rest from reference TRBV18 and TRBJ1-1): NAGVMQNPRHLVRRRGQEARLRCSPMKGHSHVYWYRQLPEEGLKFMVYLQKENIIDESGMPKERFSAEFPKEGPSILRIQQVVRGDSAAYFCASSPRTGDGEAFFGQGTRLTVV.

The chain uses TRBV1 and TRBJ2-4; TRBD1 is taken as the D call from the table, unchecked against the DNA. TRBV1 counts as a pseudogene. The CDR3 covers 15 residues. The CDR3 is CTSSQDQGGKNIQYF. DNA for the CDR3: TGCACCAGCAGCCAAGACCAGGGTGGCAAAAACATTCAGTACTTC.

In its sample, this clonotype was seen a few times. This chain links TRBV3-1 with TRBJ2-1; TRBD1 might be the D (8 bases). V was pared by 4 bases and J by 6 bases, with 16 bases between. The CDR3 length is 15 residues. Looked up from germline, CDR1 is LGHDT and CDR2 is YNNKEL (reference sequence). The CDR3 loop is CASSPGGGSGNEQFF. The CDR3 bases are TGTGCCAGCAGCCCAGGGGGCGGGAGTGGCAATGAGCAGTTCTTC.

This clonotype has ten or more counts. This sequence joins TRBV28 and TRBJ2-7, with D perhaps matching TRBD1 (7 bases). Trimming cost V 3 bases and J 2 bases, with 17 bases left between them. The CDR3 length is 16 residues. Germline loops: CDR1 MDHEN, CDR2 SYDVKM. In DNA, the CDR3 is TGTGCCAGCAGTTTCGCAGGGGGGACGTTACCCTACGAGCAGTACTTC. Translating it yields CASSFAGGTLPYEQYF.

This clonotype was counted between two and nine times. The V call is TRBV12-3 or TRBV12-4, the J call TRBJ2-3, with 10 positions matching TRBD1. After removal of 4 bases from V and 4 bases from J, the junction contained 5 bases not matched to a gene. This CDR3 has 15 residues. CDR3 residues: CASSSRDRGPDTQYF. Here the CDR3 DNA reads TGTGCCAGCAGTTCCCGGGACAGGGGTCCAGATACGCAGTATTTT.

This clonotype was observed at least ten times. J is TRBJ1-1 and V is TRBV10-3; D call uncertain. V was shortened by 10 bases and J by 5 bases, with 17 bases between the two germline ends. The germline V gene has CDR1 ENHRY and CDR2 SYGVKD. The CDR3 is 13 residues long. The CDR3, as DNA: TGTGCCACCCAGTCCGACCCGGGGACTGAAGCTTTCTTT. This codes for CATQSDPGTEAFF.

This clonotype was picked up a small number of times. V and J are TRBV7-2 and TRBJ2-5; D might be TRBD1 or TRBD2, each matching 6 bases. Between the trimmed V and J ends, which lost 1 base and 3 bases, there was a span of 18 bases. Germline CDR1 and CDR2: SGHTA and FQGNSA. The CDR3 sequence is 17 residues long. The CDR3 DNA sequence: TGTGCCAGCAGCTTAGTGGGAAATGGGGGCGGGGAAGAGACCCAGTACTTC. It translates to CASSLVGNGGGEETQYF. The full variable domain, its missing parts supplied by reference TRBV7-2 and TRBJ2-5, is GAGVSQSPSNKVTEKGKDVELRCDPISGHTALYWYRQSLGQGLEFLIYFQGNSAPDKSGLPSDRFSAERTGGSVSTLTIQRTQQEDSAVYLCASSLVGNGGGEETQYFGPGTRLLVL.

This chain joins TRBV5-1 and TRBJ2-3, with 9 bases aligning to TRBD2. This CDR3 has 19 residues. V was clipped by 4 bases and J by 1 base; unmatched bases: 16. Germline V gene lookup returns CDR1 SGHRS and CDR2 YFSETQ. CDR3 nucleotide sequence: TGCGCCAGCAGCAAGGCCATAGCGGGGGCCCGCCTCGGCACAGATACGCAGTATTTT. Translation gives CASSKAIAGARLGTDTQYF.

The chain couples TRBV14 to TRBJ2-2, with a possible D match to TRBD2 (6 bases). The CDR3 contains 16 residues. Germline V gene lookup returns CDR1 SGHDN and CDR2 FVKESK. Trimming left V 4 bases short and J 0 bases short, with 12 bases between. The CDR3 DNA reads TGTGCCAGCAGCCCAACTGCGGGGACGAACACCGGGGAGCTGTTTTTT. Translating it yields CASSPTAGTNTGELFF.

The V call is TRBV20-1, the J call TRBJ2-4, with TRBD2 matching over 8 bases. The CDR3 totals 15 residues. With V trimmed by 5 bases and J by 7 bases, 13 bases remained unmatched. CDR1 is DFQATT, CDR2 SNEGSKA, per germline (reference sequence). CDR3 residues: CSARGPGGRWNIQYF. In nucleotides, the CDR3 is TGCAGTGCTCGGGGACCGGGAGGGAGGTGGAACATTCAGTACTTC.

The rearrangement joins TRBV6-2 or TRBV6-3 to TRBJ2-2; the D gene is possibly TRBD1 (5 bases). Deletions cut 8 bases from V and 3 bases from J, with 10 bases between. The V gene's germline CDR1 is MNHEY and CDR2 SVGEGT. This CDR3 region has 13 residues. As DNA, the CDR3 is TGTGCCAGCCGCAGGGATGACACCGGGGAGCTGTTTTTT. Its translation is CASRRDDTGELFF.

This chain links TRBV20-1 with TRBJ1-2, with no clear D. V lost 5 bases, J lost 1 base, and 11 bases lay in between. Germline assignment: CDR1 DFQATT and CDR2 SNEGSKA (reference sequence). CDR3 length: 13 residues. CDR3 nucleotide sequence: TGCAGTGCTGATCGCATCAATAACTATGGCTACACCTTC. Translated, it gives CSADRINNYGYTF.

This clonotype was detected a few times. The chain couples TRBV24-1 to TRBJ2-2, with TRBD2 identical over 9 bases. The CDR3 is 17 residues long. Germline assignment: CDR1 KGHDR and CDR2 SFDVKD. V shed 1 base and J 5 bases; nucleotides not matched to a gene: 7. CDR3 residues: CATSDFNLAGNTGELFF. In nucleotides, the CDR3 is TGTGCCACCAGTGATTTCAATCTAGCGGGGAATACCGGGGAGCTGTTTTTT.

The chain has TRBV18 and TRBJ2-5; no firm D call. Trimming stripped 6 bases from V and 4 bases from J, with 18 bases between. This CDR3 is 15 amino acids long. The germline gives CDR1 KGHSH, CDR2 LQKENI. This CDR3 is CASSLRGLKGETQYF. The CDR3, as DNA: TGTGCCAGCTCTTTGAGAGGCCTAAAAGGAGAGACCCAGTACTTC.

This clonotype appeared a few times. The J gene is TRBJ2-7, the V gene TRBV28; TRBD1 aligns across 7 bases. CDR3 length equals 12 residues. Germline-derived CDR1 and CDR2 are MDHEN and SYDVKM. V was clipped by 10 bases and J by 2 bases; unmatched bases: 5. In DNA form, the CDR3 reads TGTGCCACCACGGGACAGACCTACGAGCAGTACTTC. It encodes CATTGQTYEQYF.

This chain joins TRBV21-1 and TRBJ2-3; TRBD1 is the table's D call, not checked against the DNA. TRBV21-1 is assigned pseudogene status. The CDR3 has 18 amino acids. As DNA, the CDR3 is TGTGCCAGCAGCCCAAGTCTTCCGACAGAGTTCCTGGCAGATACGCAGTATTTT. This codes for CASSPSLPTEFLADTQYF.

This clonotype was found a few times. V is TRBV11-2 and J is TRBJ1-3; D remains unclear. Trimming cost V 5 bases and J 0 bases, with 11 bases left between them. This CDR3 comprises 15 residues. Germline V lookup: CDR1 SGHAT, CDR2 FQNNGV. The CDR3 bases are TGTGCCAGCAGCCAATGGACTATCTCTGGAAACACCATATATTTT. This translates into CASSQWTISGNTIYF.

Many counts were recorded for this clonotype. CDR3 protein: CANRRTPRNTGELFF. DNA of the CDR3: TGTGCCAATCGCCGGACCCCTCGAAACACCGGGGAGCTGTTTTTT. The chain joins TRBV6-4 to TRBJ2-2, with D unresolved. The CDR3 is 15 residues long. Germline CDR1 MRHNA, CDR2 SNTAGT. V was shortened by 10 bases and J by 2 bases, with 17 bases between the two germline ends.

The chain has TRBV4-3 and TRBJ2-1; either TRBD1 or TRBD2 may fit D (5 bases each). The CDR3 runs to 13 residues. Per the germline V gene, CDR1 is LGHNA and CDR2 is YSLEER. Between the trimmed V and J ends, which lost 3 bases and 9 bases, there was a span of 12 bases. This chain's CDR3 is CASSHSRDPEQFF. Written as DNA, the CDR3 is TGCGCCAGCAGCCACTCAAGGGACCCTGAGCAGTTCTTC.

This clonotype was observed a handful of times. CDR3 sequence (DNA): TGCGCCAGCAGTGACTGGACAGGGTTGGGTCGGGATTCACCCCTCCACTTT. Translation: CASSDWTGLGRDSPLHF. The chain recombines TRBV10-2 with TRBJ1-6, with 8 bases fitting TRBD1. Germline V CDR1 and CDR2: WSHSY, SAAADI. This CDR3 is 17 amino acids long. V trimming: 3 bases; J trimming: 8 bases; junction bases outside the gene matches: 12.

This rearrangement joins TRBV3-1 to TRBJ2-1; perhaps D is TRBD1 or TRBD2 (5 bases each). Looked up from germline, CDR1 is LGHDT and CDR2 is YNNKEL (reference sequence). The germline V and J ends were trimmed by 4 bases and 3 bases, with 10 bases remaining between them. This CDR3 contains 14 residues. CDR3 amino acids: CASSPGTSYNEQFF. CDR3 coding DNA: TGTGCCAGCAGCCCCGGGACGAGCTACAATGAGCAGTTCTTC.

This clonotype was seen repeatedly, ten times or more. The V call is TRBV20-1, the J call TRBJ2-5; D may be TRBD2 (6 bases). Trimming removed 1 base at V and 5 bases at J, with 14 bases between. This CDR3 region has 14 residues. Germline CDR1 and CDR2: DFQATT and SNEGSKA (reference sequence). Here the CDR3 DNA reads TGCAGTGCTAGAGTTCAGGGCGGGGTGGAGACCCAGTACTTC. Amino acid sequence: CSARVQGGVETQYF.